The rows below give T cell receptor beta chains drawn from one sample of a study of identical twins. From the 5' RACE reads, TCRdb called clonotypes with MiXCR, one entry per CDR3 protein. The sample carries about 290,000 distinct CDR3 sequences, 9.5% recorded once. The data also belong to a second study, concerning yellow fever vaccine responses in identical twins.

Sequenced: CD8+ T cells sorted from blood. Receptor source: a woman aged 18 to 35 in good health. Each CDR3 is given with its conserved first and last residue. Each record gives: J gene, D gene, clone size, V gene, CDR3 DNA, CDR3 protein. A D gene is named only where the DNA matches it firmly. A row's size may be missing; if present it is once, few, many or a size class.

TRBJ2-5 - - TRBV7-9 TGTGCCAGCAGCCCAGGGGACTTTCCACCGGGAGCAGAGACCCAGTACTTC CASSPGDFPPGAETQYF
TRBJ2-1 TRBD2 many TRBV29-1 TGCAGCGTCCCGGGACTAGCGGACAATGAGCAGTTCTTC CSVPGLADNEQFF
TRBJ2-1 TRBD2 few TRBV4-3 TGCGCCAGCAGCCAAGTGAAGCTAGCGGGAAGGGGTGAGCAGTTCTTC CASSQVKLAGRGEQFF
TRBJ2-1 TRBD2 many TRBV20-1 TGCAGTGCTAGAGAGGGGCTAGCGGGGGGGAGCTCCTACAATGAGCAGTTCTTC CSAREGLAGGSSYNEQFF
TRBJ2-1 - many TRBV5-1 TGCGCCAGCAGCTTCGAGGCTGAGCAGTTCTTC CASSFEAEQFF
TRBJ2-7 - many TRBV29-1 TGCAGCGGAGAGGACAGCGGGTACGAGCAGTACTTC CSGEDSGYEQYF
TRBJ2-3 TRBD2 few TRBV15 TGTGCCACCAGCAGAGACCGTGGACTAGTCACAGATACGCAGTATTTT CATSRDRGLVTDTQYF
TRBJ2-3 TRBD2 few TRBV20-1 TGCAGTGCTAGAGATCTGGCTAGCGGGGCCCTCACAGATACGCAGTATTTT CSARDLASGALTDTQYF
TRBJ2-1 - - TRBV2 TGTGCCAGCAGTGAGGGACGGTTCTCCTACAATGAGCAGTTCTTC CASSEGRFSYNEQFF
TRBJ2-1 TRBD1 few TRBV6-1 TGTGCCAGCAGTCGACCGGACCAGGGGGACAATGAGCAGTTCTTC CASSRPDQGDNEQFF
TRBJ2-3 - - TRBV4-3 TGCGCCAGCAGCCAAACACCGATCACAGATACGCAGTATTTT CASSQTPITDTQYF
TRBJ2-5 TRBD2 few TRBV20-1 TGCACTGGCGGGGGGAACCGAGAGACCCAGTACTTC CTGGGNRETQYF
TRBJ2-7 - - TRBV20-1 TGCAGTGCTAGTAGGACGGGATCCTACGAGCAGTACTTC CSASRTGSYEQYF
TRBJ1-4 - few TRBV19 TGTGCCAGCCTCCCCGCCGGTAGTGAAAAACTGTTTTTT CASLPAGSEKLFF
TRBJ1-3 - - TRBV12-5 TGTGCTAGTGGTTCCACCCCTGGAAACACCATATATTTT CASGSTPGNTIYF
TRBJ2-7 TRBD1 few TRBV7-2 TGTGCCAGCAGCAGCCGTTGTCGGCGGACAGGGGCGTGTGAGCAGTACTTC CASSSRCRRTGACEQYF
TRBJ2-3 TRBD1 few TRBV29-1 TGCAGCGCCGAAGGGACAGGGGAGGCAGATACGCAGTATTTT CSAEGTGEADTQYF
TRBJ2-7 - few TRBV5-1 TGCGCCAGCGCGACAGGAGCCTCCTACGAGCAGTACTTC CASATGASYEQYF
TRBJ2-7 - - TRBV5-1 TGCGCCAGCAGCTCCGTAGCGGAAAAAGGCTACGAGCAGTACTTC CASSSVAEKGYEQYF
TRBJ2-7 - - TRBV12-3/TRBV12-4 TGTGCCCGCAGTTTAGTCGGGGTTTCAGGGAGTCCCAGCTCCTACGAGCAGTACTTC CARSLVGVSGSPSSYEQYF
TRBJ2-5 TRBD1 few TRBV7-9 TGTGCCAGCAGCACAAACGCCAGGGGGTATGCGAGGGAGACCCAGTACTTC CASSTNARGYARETQYF
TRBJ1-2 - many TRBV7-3 TGTGCCAGCAGCTTATCGCCCGCCCCCGTAGATAACTATGGCTACACCTTC CASSLSPAPVDNYGYTF
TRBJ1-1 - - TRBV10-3 TGTGCCAGCAGTGAGTCGGCAGGGCCCTGGATGAACACTGAAGCTCTCTTT CASSESAGPWMNTEALF
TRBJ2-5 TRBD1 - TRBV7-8 TGTGCCAGCAGCCAGACAGGGGGAATACTAAAAGAGACCCAGTACTTC CASSQTGGILKETQYF
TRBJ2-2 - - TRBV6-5 TGTGCCAGCAGTTACGATCACACCGGGGAGCTGTTTTTT CASSYDHTGELFF
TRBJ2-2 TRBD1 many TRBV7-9 TGTGCCAGCAGCTCAACAGGGGGCTCGGACACCGGGGAGCTGTTTTTT CASSSTGGSDTGELFF
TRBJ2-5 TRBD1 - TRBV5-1 TGCGCCAGCAGCTTGAGCTGGACAGGGATGGAGACCCAGTACTTC CASSLSWTGMETQYF
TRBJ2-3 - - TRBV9 TGTGCCAGCAGCGGATCAGGGAGTGCAGATACGCAGTATTTT CASSGSGSADTQYF
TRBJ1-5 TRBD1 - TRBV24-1 TGTGCCACCAGTGGGCAGGGGGTGAATCAGCCCCAGCATTTT CATSGQGVNQPQHF
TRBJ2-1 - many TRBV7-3 TGTGCCAGCAGCTTAGTAGTAGTCCCAGCCTACAATGAGCAGTTCTTC CASSLVVVPAYNEQFF
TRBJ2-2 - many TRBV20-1 TGCAGTGCTAGAGCGGTGGGGACCGGGGAGCTGTTTTTT CSARAVGTGELFF
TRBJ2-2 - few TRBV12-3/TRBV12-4 TGTGCCAGCAGCCGCGGATCGGGCACCGGGGAGCTGTTTTTT CASSRGSGTGELFF
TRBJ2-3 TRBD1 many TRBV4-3 TGCGCCAGCAGCCAAGATCTGGGACAGGGGTTACATACGCAGTATTTT CASSQDLGQGLHTQYF
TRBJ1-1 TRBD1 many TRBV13 TGTGCCAGCAGCTTAGGAGGGGGCATGAACACTGAAGCTTTCTTT CASSLGGGMNTEAFF
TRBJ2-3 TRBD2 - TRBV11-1 TGTGCCAGCAGCTCGACCGGGGCGGGGGGCCTGAACACAGATACGCAGTATTTT CASSSTGAGGLNTDTQYF
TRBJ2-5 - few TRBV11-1 TGTGCCAGCAGCATACGGATGGGGACCGCCGAGAGATTCGCGGGTGAGACCCAGTACTTC CASSIRMGTAERFAGETQYF
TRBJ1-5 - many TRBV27 TGTGCCAGCAGCCCGTACCCCATCCAGGCCCGCAATCAGCCCCAGCATTTT CASSPYPIQARNQPQHF
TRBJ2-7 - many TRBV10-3 TGTGCCATCAGTGGTGGCGGGATCCACGAGCAGTACTTC CAISGGGIHEQYF
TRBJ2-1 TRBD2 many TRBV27 TGTGCCAGCAGTCCCCGGACTAGCGGGGCAGGTGAGCAGTTCTTC CASSPRTSGAGEQFF
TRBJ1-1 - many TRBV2 TGTGCCAGCAGTCTAGCGTCGGGCACTGAAGCTTTCTTT CASSLASGTEAFF
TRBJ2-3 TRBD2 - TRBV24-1 TGTGCCACCAGTGATCGACTAGCGGACCTCACAGATACGCAGTATTTT CATSDRLADLTDTQYF
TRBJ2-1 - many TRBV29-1 TGCAGCGTCCCAGACGCGTTCTTC CSVPDAFF